This TCR beta chain was sequenced in a study of blood T cells in healthy people across ages. The V segment lost 2 bases and the J segment 8 bases; nucleotides outside the gene matches: 1. The CDR3 loop spans 12 amino acids. Germline values: CDR1 MNHNY, CDR2 SVGAGI (reference sequence). Ten or more counts support this clonotype. A sample-barcoded 5' primer and a J-beta primer mix were used in a second PCR of roughly 7 to 11 cycles. TCRdb ran MiXCR on the 5' RACE reads and lists one entry per CDR3 protein. The sample has about 580,000 distinct CDR3 sequences, roughly 48% seen once. This chain joins TRBV6-6 and TRBJ1-2, with TRBD1 matching 8 bases. What was sequenced was blood. The receptor was derived from an elderly man in good health. As DNA, the CDR3 is TGTGCCAGCAGTTACGACAGGGGCGGCTACACCTTC. It encodes CASSYDRGGYTF.